The rows below give T cell receptor beta chains drawn from one sample of a study of blood T cell repertoires in COVID-19. Here immunoSEQ multiplex PCR was the method, and the copy in TCRdb shows in-frame clones only, minus some. The sample gives nearly 250,000 clones, approximately 80% of which show up once; 1.5% to 2% is in the top ten. Sequencing was performed on peripheral blood. These receptors were obtained from a woman of 80 years or more with acute or convalescent COVID-19. CDR3s include the opening cysteine and the closing phenylalanine or tryptophan. Each record gives: J gene, clone size, V gene, CDR3 protein. The size entry is marked missing in some rows and otherwise reads once, few, many or a size class.

>TRBJ2-3|once|TRBV5-1
CASQTMPSGLSTDTQYF
>TRBJ2-5|.|TRBV7-9
CASRTGTAQETQYF
>TRBJ2-7|.|TRBV4-1
CASSRDYRILGPYEQYF
>TRBJ2-1|.|TRBV9
CASSVAVSGGVGYNEQFF
>TRBJ2-5|once|TRBV4-1
CASSPAGTGKETQYF
>TRBJ1-5|.|TRBV27
CATSRTPNSNQPQHF
>TRBJ2-1|.|TRBV5-4
CASSTGKFNEQFF
>TRBJ1-5|.|TRBV7-3
CASSQWGTGVSDSNQPQHF
>TRBJ1-5|.|TRBV7-9
CASSLTGADQPQHF
>TRBJ2-1|.|TRBV6-5
CASSKTSGRRIEQFF
>TRBJ2-1|.|TRBV5-1
CASSFLAGVYNEQFF
>TRBJ2-3|.|TRBV15
CASSGTAGSLQYF
>TRBJ1-2|.|TRBV7-2
CASSSQGGGPNVGGYTF
>TRBJ1-1|.|TRBV19
CASSSAGNTEAFF
>TRBJ2-7|.|TRBV2
CASGKKGNYEQYF
>TRBJ2-3|.|TRBV9
CASSPRSRGTDTQYF
>TRBJ2-2|.|TRBV11-2
CASSDVGGSTGELFF
>TRBJ2-1|.|TRBV4-2
CASSRTGTTSYNEQFF
>TRBJ1-1|.|TRBV4-2
CASSQPKEFFSSTEAFF
>TRBJ2-5|.|TRBV10-3
CAISDGQRGGETQYF
>TRBJ2-1|many|TRBV24-1
CATSDGQGRLGSYNEQFF
>TRBJ2-3|.|TRBV11-2
CASSLTSGGADTQYF
>TRBJ2-2|.|TRBV18
CASSLNTGELFF
>TRBJ2-7|few|TRBV11-2
CASSLWANSYEQYF
>TRBJ2-3|.|TRBV19
CASSRDRQSTDTQYF
>TRBJ1-1|.|TRBV2
CASSADRGSLGTEAFF
>TRBJ1-2|once|TRBV28
CASSLTAYGYTF
>TRBJ2-4|.|TRBV2
CASTQPGQGINQYF
>TRBJ1-2|.|TRBV6-2/TRBV6-3
CASSSRDRGLGGGYTF
>TRBJ1-5|.|TRBV19
CASVWTGGYQPQHF
>TRBJ2-6|few|TRBV2
CASRMDRGSGANVLTF
>TRBJ1-1|.|TRBV11-3
CASSSQGSGTEAFF
>TRBJ1-1|once|TRBV19
CASSMGQTGMNTEAFF
>TRBJ2-3|.|TRBV9
CASSVDGTSYTDTQYF
>TRBJ1-2|.|TRBV28
CASSLAGWGYTF
>TRBJ1-5|.|TRBV21-1
CASSWKQGARNQPQHF
>TRBJ2-3|.|TRBV12-5
CASGLVTGTDTQYF
>TRBJ2-2|.|TRBV2
CASSGFNLNTGELFF
>TRBJ1-1|.|TRBV12-3/TRBV12-4
CASSPERNTEAFF
>TRBJ1-1|.|TRBV15
CATSSGTLARGVYAFF
>TRBJ2-4|.|TRBV4-2
CASSQELAGGPNIQYF
>TRBJ2-7|.|TRBV2
CASSPFGIAGGREQYF
>TRBJ1-1|.|TRBV6-4
CASSDQDRGRLNTEAFF
>TRBJ1-1|.|TRBV9
CASSVAGQNTEAFF
>TRBJ2-1|.|TRBV6-5
CASRASGNNEQFF
>TRBJ1-5|few|TRBV20-1
CSAIDRVNQPQHF
>TRBJ2-3|.|TRBV7-2
CASSLFGGRVRGTDTQYF
>TRBJ2-1|.|TRBV29-1
CSVETQPSSYNEQFF
>TRBJ1-4|.|TRBV18
CASSHRFEKLFF
>TRBJ1-6|.|TRBV18
CASSPAANSPLHF
>TRBJ2-7|.|TRBV2
CASSVGRGSEQYF
>TRBJ2-7|.|TRBV6-5
CASSLIAGGSYEQYF
>TRBJ2-3|.|TRBV18
CASSAGVLTDTQYF
>TRBJ2-3|.|TRBV19
CASSIAGWVADTQYF
>TRBJ2-1|.|TRBV12-5
CASGFSGQTFNEQFF